The text below deals with one TCR beta chain. Clones were sequenced by immunoSEQ multiplex PCR, and TCRdb holds only the in-frame ones, with some missing. The table records approximately 200,000 clones, approximately 89% of them present only once. Germline V lookup: CDR1 MNHNS, CDR2 SASEGT. This CDR3 has 15 residues. V shed 1 base and J shed 0 bases, with 7 bases lying between them. These data are taken from a study of blood T cell repertoires in COVID-19. The wider study: Both acute and convalescent COVID-19 samples were obtained from the United States, Italy and Spain. PBMCs, B-cell-depleted T cells, or T cells provided the cDNA or gDNA that made up the material.

Before they entered the study, exposed participants had met a COVID-19 case within 2 weeks. The specimen sequenced was PBMCs or T cells enriched from blood (not recorded which). This receptor was obtained from a woman in her twenties or thirties who had been exposed to COVID-19. The rearrangement joins TRBV6-1 to TRBJ1-5; D not resolved. The CDR3 protein is CASSEVSLSNQPQHF. DNA for the CDR3: TGTGCCAGCAGTGAAGTATCCCTTAGCAATCAGCCCCAGCATTTT.